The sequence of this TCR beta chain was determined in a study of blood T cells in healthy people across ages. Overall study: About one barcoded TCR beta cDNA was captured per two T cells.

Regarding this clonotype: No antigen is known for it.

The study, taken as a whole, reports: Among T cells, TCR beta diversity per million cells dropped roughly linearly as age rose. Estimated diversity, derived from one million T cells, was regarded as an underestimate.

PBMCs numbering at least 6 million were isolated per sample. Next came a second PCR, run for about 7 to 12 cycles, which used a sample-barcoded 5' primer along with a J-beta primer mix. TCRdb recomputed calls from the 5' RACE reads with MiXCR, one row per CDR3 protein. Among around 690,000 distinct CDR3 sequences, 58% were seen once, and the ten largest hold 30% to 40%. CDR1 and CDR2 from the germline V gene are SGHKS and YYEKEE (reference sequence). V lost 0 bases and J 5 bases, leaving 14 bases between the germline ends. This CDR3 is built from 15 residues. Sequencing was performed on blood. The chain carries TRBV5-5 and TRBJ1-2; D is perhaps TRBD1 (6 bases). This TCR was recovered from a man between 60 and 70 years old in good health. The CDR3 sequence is CASSLVHQGGYGYTF. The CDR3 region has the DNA TGTGCCAGCAGCTTGGTCCACCAAGGGGGGTATGGCTACACCTTC. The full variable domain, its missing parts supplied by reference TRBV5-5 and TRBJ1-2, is DAGVTQSPTHLIKTRGQQVTLRCSPISGHKSVSWYQQVLGQGPQFIFQYYEKEERGRGNFPDRFSARQFPNYSSELNVNALLLGDSALYLCASSLVHQGGYGYTFGSGTRLTVV.